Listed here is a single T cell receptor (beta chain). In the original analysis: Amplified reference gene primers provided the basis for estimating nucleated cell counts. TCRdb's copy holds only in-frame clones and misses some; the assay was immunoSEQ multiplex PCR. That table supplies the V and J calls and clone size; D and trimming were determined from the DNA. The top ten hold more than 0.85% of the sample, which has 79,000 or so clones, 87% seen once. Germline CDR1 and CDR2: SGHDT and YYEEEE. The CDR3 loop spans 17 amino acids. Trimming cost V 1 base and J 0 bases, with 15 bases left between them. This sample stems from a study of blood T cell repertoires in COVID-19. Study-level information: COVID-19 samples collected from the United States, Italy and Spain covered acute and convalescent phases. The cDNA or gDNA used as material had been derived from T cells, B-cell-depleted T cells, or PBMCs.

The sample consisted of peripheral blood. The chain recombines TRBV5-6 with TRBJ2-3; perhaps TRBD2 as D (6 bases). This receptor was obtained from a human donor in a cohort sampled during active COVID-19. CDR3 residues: CASSLLRGSTSTDTQYF. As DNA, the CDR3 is TGTGCCAGCAGCTTGCTTCGGGGGTCAACTAGCACAGATACGCAGTATTTT.